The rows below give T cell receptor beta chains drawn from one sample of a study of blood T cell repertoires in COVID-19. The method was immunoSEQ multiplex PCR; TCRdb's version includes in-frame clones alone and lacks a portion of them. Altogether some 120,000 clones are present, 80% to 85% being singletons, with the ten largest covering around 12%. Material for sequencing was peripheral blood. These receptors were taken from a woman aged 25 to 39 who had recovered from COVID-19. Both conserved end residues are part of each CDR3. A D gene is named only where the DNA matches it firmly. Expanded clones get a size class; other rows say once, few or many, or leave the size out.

DNA: TGCGCCAGCAGCTTGACGGGACAGGGTAACGGCTACACCTTC
CDR3: CASSLTGQGNGYTF
size: few
V: TRBV5-1
J: TRBJ1-2
D: TRBD1

DNA: TGTGCCAGTAGTAGGTACAGGGTGTACACTGAAGCTTTCTTT
CDR3: CASSRYRVYTEAFF
size: .
V: TRBV19
J: TRBJ1-1
D: .

DNA: TGCTCTAGCGGGAGGGCCGGAAATGAGCAGTTCTTC
CDR3: CSSGRAGNEQFF
size: .
V: TRBV27
J: TRBJ2-1
D: TRBD2

DNA: TGTGCCAGCAGCTTGACTAGCGGGGGTAAGGGGGGAGAGACCCAGTACTTC
CDR3: CASSLTSGGKGGETQYF
size: .
V: TRBV5-5
J: TRBJ2-5
D: TRBD2

DNA: TGTGCCAGCAGCTCCCTGACAGTTAACACTGAAGCTTTCTTT
CDR3: CASSSLTVNTEAFF
size: .
V: TRBV5-5
J: TRBJ1-1
D: .

DNA: TGTGCCAGCAGCCAAAGGACAGCTGCAACTAATGAAAAACTGTTTTTT
CDR3: CASSQRTAATNEKLFF
size: .
V: TRBV3-1/TRBV3-2
J: TRBJ1-4
D: .

DNA: TGTGCCAGCAGGAGACAGGCTCAAGAGACCCAGTACTTC
CDR3: CASRRQAQETQYF
size: .
V: TRBV6-5
J: TRBJ2-5
D: .

DNA: TGTGCCAGCAGCGACAGGGGTGTATGGCAGTTCTTC
CDR3: CASSDRGVWQFF
size: .
V: TRBV7-3
J: TRBJ2-1
D: TRBD1

DNA: TGTGCCAGCAGCACGACAGGGGGCCTGGGCTACACCTTC
CDR3: CASSTTGGLGYTF
size: few
V: TRBV5-4
J: TRBJ1-2
D: TRBD1

DNA: TGTGCCAGCAGTCCGGGACAGCGCACAGATACGCAGTATTTT
CDR3: CASSPGQRTDTQYF
size: once
V: TRBV2
J: TRBJ2-3
D: TRBD1

DNA: TGTGCCTGGAGTGGGGTAGCAAATCAGCCCCAGCATTTT
CDR3: CAWSGVANQPQHF
size: .
V: TRBV30
J: TRBJ1-5
D: .

DNA: TGTGCCAGCAGCCAAGAGGAGGGCTCCTACAATGAGCAGTTCTTC
CDR3: CASSQEEGSYNEQFF
size: .
V: TRBV4-2
J: TRBJ2-1
D: .

DNA: TGTGCCAGCAGCCAAGATCGTACAGGGATGTACGAGCAGTACTTC
CDR3: CASSQDRTGMYEQYF
size: .
V: TRBV3-1/TRBV3-2
J: TRBJ2-7
D: .

DNA: TGTGCCTGGGGGACGGGGGATACGCAGTATTTT
CDR3: CAWGTGDTQYF
size: .
V: TRBV30
J: TRBJ2-3
D: .

DNA: TGCGCCAGCAGCCTATCGAGCGGGGCCGGATACAATGAGCAGTTCTTC
CDR3: CASSLSSGAGYNEQFF
size: .
V: TRBV5-1
J: TRBJ2-1
D: TRBD2

DNA: TGCGCCAGCAGCCAAGATTGGGCAGGGTCGGGTGGCTACACCTTC
CDR3: CASSQDWAGSGGYTF
size: .
V: TRBV4-1
J: TRBJ1-2
D: .

DNA: TGTGCCAGCTTTGGCCAGGGGAGCTACAATGAGCAGTTCTTC
CDR3: CASFGQGSYNEQFF
size: .
V: TRBV6-5
J: TRBJ2-1
D: .

DNA: TGTGCCAGCAGTCAAAGGGGGGGAAATTCACCCCTCCACTTT
CDR3: CASSQRGGNSPLHF
size: .
V: TRBV6-5
J: TRBJ1-6
D: .

DNA: TGTGCCAGCAGCTTGAACAGGGGGCTCAGCTATGGCTACACCTTC
CDR3: CASSLNRGLSYGYTF
size: .
V: TRBV7-6
J: TRBJ1-2
D: TRBD1

DNA: TGTGCCAGCAGCTTATTGGGGGGGACCTACAATGAGCAGTTCTTC
CDR3: CASSLLGGTYNEQFF
size: .
V: TRBV7-9
J: TRBJ2-1
D: TRBD2

DNA: TGTGCCAGCAGCCAGTCGGACAGGAGCTCCTACAATGAGCAGTTCTTC
CDR3: CASSQSDRSSYNEQFF
size: .
V: TRBV6-4
J: TRBJ2-1
D: TRBD1

DNA: TGCGCCAGCAGCTTACCCGCGGCGGCGGGTACTGAAGCTTTCTTT
CDR3: CASSLPAAAGTEAFF
size: .
V: TRBV5-1
J: TRBJ1-1
D: .

DNA: TGCGCCAGCAGTGACCAACAGGGAGTCGGCTACGAGCAGTACTTC
CDR3: CASSDQQGVGYEQYF
size: .
V: TRBV10-2
J: TRBJ2-7
D: .

DNA: TGCAGCGTTGTCAAGAGGGGGCTCGAGTATGGCTACACCTTC
CDR3: CSVVKRGLEYGYTF
size: .
V: TRBV29-1
J: TRBJ1-2
D: TRBD1

DNA: TGTGCCAGCCGAACTCCTAACTATGGCTACACCTTC
CDR3: CASRTPNYGYTF
size: .
V: TRBV4-2
J: TRBJ1-2
D: .

DNA: TGTGCCAGCAGACCTCCACAGGGCGGAAAACTGTTTTTT
CDR3: CASRPPQGGKLFF
size: .
V: TRBV6-5
J: TRBJ1-4
D: .

DNA: TGTGCCAGCAAAGCCGGGACAGGGGGCACGGGCTACACCTTC
CDR3: CASKAGTGGTGYTF
size: .
V: TRBV19
J: TRBJ1-2
D: TRBD1

DNA: TGTGCCAGCAGCCAAGAAGGTTCGAGGGCTGGTGGCTACACCTTC
CDR3: CASSQEGSRAGGYTF
size: .
V: TRBV3-1/TRBV3-2
J: TRBJ1-2
D: .

DNA: TGTGCCTGGAGTGGGGGACAGGGGGCGGGTGGCTACACCTTC
CDR3: CAWSGGQGAGGYTF
size: .
V: TRBV30
J: TRBJ1-2
D: TRBD1